These 2 T cell receptor beta chains originate from one sample sequenced in a study of blood T cell repertoires in COVID-19. Measured with immunoSEQ multiplex PCR; TCRdb has only the in-frame clones, and not every one. Here the sample spans a few hundred thousand clones, more than 70% being singletons. Source material: peripheral blood. The receptors shown here come from a woman aged 18 to 35 with acute or convalescent COVID-19.

The chain combines TRBV5-1 with TRBJ1-5; D is undetermined. The V gene's germline CDR1 is SGHRS and CDR2 YFSETQ. CDR3 length: 15 residues. V lost 0 bases and J 1 base, leaving 8 bases between the germline ends. The DNA for the CDR3 is TGCGCCAGCAGCTTGGGCGGTATGAGCAATCAGCCCCAGCATTTT. Amino acid sequence: CASSLGGMSNQPQHF. The full variable domain, in which reference TRBV5-1 and TRBJ1-5 provide the parts outside the CDR3, is KAGVTQTPRYLIKTRGQQVTLSCSPISGHRSVSWYQQTPGQGLQFLFEYFSETQRNKGNFPGRFSGRQFSNSRSEMNVSTLELGDSALYLCASSLGGMSNQPQHFGDGTRLSIL.

The rearrangement uses TRBV19 and TRBJ2-7; 10 bases are shared with TRBD2. The CDR3 runs to 15 residues. Germline loops: CDR1 LNHDA, CDR2 SQIVND (reference sequence). J was trimmed by 9 bases and V by 6 bases; bases with no gene match: 14. The CDR3 DNA reads as TGTGCCAGTAGCCCGACTAGCGGGTCCGCCTTTAGGCAGTACTTC. As protein: CASSPTSGSAFRQYF.